This TCR beta chain was sequenced during a study of T cells in Graves' hyperthyroidism and ophthalmopathy. A note on this clonotype: Given a much more abundant clone one base away, this may be a read error.

Germline loops: CDR1 SNHLY, CDR2 FYNNEI. V was pared by 10 bases and J by 3 bases, with 9 bases between. The CDR3 is 11 residues long. The TCR beta CDR3 regions underwent amplification using RNA transcripts as the source. The HTBI primer set drove a first-round RT-PCR of the TCR CDR3. TCRdb redid the calling of the multiplex PCR reads with MiXCR, one entry per CDR3 protein. This table has 400,000 to 550,000 distinct CDR3 sequences, roughly 24% appearing once. The rearrangement uses TRBV2 and TRBJ2-5; D call uncertain. The receptor was isolated from a young woman with Graves' ophthalmopathy. The source material was blood. The CDR3: CAIRFEETQYF. CDR3 DNA: TGTGCCATCAGATTCGAAGAGACCCAGTACTTC.